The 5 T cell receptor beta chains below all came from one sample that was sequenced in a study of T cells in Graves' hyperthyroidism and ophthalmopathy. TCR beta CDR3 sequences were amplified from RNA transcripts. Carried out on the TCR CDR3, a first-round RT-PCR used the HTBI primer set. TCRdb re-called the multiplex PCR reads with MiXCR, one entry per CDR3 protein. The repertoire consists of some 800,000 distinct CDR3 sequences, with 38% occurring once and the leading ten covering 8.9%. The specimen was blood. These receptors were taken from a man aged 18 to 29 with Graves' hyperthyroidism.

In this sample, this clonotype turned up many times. CDR3 bases: TGTGCCACCAGTGGGGAGAGCCAAGAGACCCAGTACTTC. It codes for CATSGESQETQYF. V is TRBV24-1 and J is TRBJ2-5, with D tentatively TRBD2 (5 bases). The V end lost 5 bases, the J end lost 1 base, and 7 bases lay between the germline ends. The CDR3 sequence is 13 residues long. CDR1 is KGHDR and CDR2 is SFDVKD in the germline V gene.

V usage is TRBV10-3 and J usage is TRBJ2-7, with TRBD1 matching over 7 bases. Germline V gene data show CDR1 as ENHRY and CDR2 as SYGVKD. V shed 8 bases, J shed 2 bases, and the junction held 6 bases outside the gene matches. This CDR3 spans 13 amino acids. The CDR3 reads CAIDGTAAYEQYF. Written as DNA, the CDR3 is TGTGCCATCGATGGGACAGCTGCCTACGAGCAGTACTTC.

CDR3 sequence (DNA): TGTGCTAGTGGTTTGGAATCCGAAGCTTTCTTT. The encoded protein is CASGLESEAFF. This chain uses TRBV12-5 with TRBJ1-1; D is unresolved. The CDR3 contains 11 residues. Trimming removed 1 base from V and 8 bases from J, with 5 bases in between. CDR1 and CDR2 (germline): LGHNT, FRNRAP.

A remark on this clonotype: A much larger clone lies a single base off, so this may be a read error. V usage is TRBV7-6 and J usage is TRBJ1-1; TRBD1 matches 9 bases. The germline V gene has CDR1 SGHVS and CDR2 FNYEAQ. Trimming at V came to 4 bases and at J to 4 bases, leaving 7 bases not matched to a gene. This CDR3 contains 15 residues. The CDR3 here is CASSSGTDRGTEAFF. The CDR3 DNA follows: TGTGCCAGCAGCTCGGGGACGGACAGGGGCACTGAAGCTTTCTTT.

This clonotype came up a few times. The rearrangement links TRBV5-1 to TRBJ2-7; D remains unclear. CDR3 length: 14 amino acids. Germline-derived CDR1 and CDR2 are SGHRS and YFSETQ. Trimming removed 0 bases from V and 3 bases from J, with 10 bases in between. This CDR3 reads CASSLAGCCYEQYF. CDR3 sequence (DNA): TGCGCCAGCAGCTTGGCCGGGTGTTGCTACGAGCAGTACTTC.